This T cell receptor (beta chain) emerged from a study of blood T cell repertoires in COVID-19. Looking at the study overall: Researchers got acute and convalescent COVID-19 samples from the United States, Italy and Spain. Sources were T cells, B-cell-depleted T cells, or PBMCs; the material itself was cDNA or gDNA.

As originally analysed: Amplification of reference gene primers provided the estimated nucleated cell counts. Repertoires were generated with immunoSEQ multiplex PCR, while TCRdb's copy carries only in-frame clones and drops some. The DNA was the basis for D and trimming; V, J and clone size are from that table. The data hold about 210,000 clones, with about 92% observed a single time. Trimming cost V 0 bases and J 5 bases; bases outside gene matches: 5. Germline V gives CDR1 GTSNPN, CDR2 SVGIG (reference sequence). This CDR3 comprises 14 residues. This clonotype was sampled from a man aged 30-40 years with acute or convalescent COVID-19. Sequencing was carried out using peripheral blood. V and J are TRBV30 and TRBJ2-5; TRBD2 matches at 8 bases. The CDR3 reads CAWSVRGGRETQYF. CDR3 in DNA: TGTGCCTGGAGTGTACGGGGGGGACGGGAGACCCAGTACTTC.